This T cell receptor beta chain was captured by sequencing in a study of blood T cells in healthy people across ages. It was with a sample-barcoded 5' primer and a J-beta primer mix that a second PCR of roughly 6 to 11 cycles was run. TCRdb recomputed calls from the 5' RACE reads with MiXCR, one row per CDR3 protein. The sample includes approximately 800,000 distinct CDR3 sequences, around 25% of them seen just once. Every sample yielded at least 6.5 million isolated PBMCs. This clonotype was detected a few times. CDR3 length: 13 amino acids. Germline-derived CDR1 and CDR2 are LNHDA and SQIVND (reference sequence). V shed 5 bases and J shed 4 bases, with 11 bases lying between them. This same sample was also taken into another study, of T cells of mothers and their children. That study adds: A slight, non-significant increase in overlap was found for related mother-child pairs relative to unrelated pairs.

This receptor was obtained from a boy aged 10-17 years in good health. Material for sequencing was blood. This chain links TRBV19 with TRBJ1-1; no firm D call. CDR3 DNA sequence: TGTGCCAGTAGTCCCCCTAACCCCACTGAAGCTTTCTTT. Protein sequence: CASSPPNPTEAFF.